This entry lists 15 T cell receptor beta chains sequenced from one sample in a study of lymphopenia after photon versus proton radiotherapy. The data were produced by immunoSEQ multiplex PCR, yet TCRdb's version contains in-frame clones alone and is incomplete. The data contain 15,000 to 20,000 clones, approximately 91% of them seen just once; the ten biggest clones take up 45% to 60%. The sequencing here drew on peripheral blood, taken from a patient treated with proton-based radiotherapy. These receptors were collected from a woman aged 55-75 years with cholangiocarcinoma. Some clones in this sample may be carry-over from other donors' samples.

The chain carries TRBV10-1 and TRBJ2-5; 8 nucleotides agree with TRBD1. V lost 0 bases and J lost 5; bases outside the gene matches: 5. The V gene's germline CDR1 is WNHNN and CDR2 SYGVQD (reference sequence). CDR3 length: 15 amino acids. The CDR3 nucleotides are TGCGCCAGCAGTGAGTCGAGGACAGGGCGGGAGACCCAGTACTTC. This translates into CASSESRTGRETQYF.

The CDR3 reads CASSVRGNYGYTF. CDR3 bases: TGTGCCAGCAGCGTCAGGGGAAACTATGGCTACACCTTC. The chain joins TRBV11-1 to TRBJ1-2; a weak D match, TRBD1 (6 bases). The germline gives CDR1 SGHAT, CDR2 FQDESV (reference sequence). Trimming removed 5 bases at V and 2 bases at J, with 9 bases between. CDR3 length: 13 residues. Full variable domain (outside the CDR3, taken from reference TRBV11-1 and TRBJ1-2): EAEVAQSPRYKITEKSQAVAFWCDPISGHATLYWYRQILGQGPELLVQFQDESVVDDSQLPKDRFSAERLKGVDSTLKIQPAELGDSAMYLCASSVRGNYGYTFGSGTRLTVV.

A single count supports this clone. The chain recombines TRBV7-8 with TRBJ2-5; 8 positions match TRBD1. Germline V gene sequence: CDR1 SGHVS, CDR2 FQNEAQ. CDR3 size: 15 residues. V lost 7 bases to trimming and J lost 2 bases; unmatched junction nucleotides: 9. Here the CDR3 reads CASTTTGAIQETQYF. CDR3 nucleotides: TGTGCCAGCACCACGACAGGGGCGATACAAGAGACCCAGTACTTC.

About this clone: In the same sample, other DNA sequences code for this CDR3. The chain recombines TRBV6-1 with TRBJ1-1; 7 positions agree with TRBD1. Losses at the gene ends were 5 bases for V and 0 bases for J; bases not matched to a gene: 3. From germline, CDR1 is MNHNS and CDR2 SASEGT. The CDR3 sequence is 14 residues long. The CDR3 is CASSRQGMNTEAFF. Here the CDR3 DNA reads TGTGCCAGCAGTCGACAGGGAATGAACACTGAAGCTTTCTTT.

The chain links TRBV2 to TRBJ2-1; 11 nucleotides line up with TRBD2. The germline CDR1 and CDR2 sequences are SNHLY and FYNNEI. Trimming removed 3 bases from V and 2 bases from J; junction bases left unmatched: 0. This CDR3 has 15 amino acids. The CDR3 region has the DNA TGTGCCAGCAGTGAGACTAGCGGGGCCTACAATGAGCAGTTCTTC. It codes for CASSETSGAYNEQFF.

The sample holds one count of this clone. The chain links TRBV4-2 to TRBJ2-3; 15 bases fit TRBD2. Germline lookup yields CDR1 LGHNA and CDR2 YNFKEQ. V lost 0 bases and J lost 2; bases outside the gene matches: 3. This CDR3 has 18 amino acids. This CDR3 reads CASSQEGLAGGYTDTQYF. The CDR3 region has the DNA TGTGCCAGCAGCCAAGAGGGACTAGCGGGAGGATACACAGATACGCAGTATTTT.

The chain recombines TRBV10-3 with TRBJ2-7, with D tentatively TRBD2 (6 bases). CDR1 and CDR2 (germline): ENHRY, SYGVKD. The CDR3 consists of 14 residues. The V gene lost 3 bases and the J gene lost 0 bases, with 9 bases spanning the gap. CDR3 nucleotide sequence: TGTGCCATCAGTGACCCGGACTACTCCTACGAGCAGTACTTC. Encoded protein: CAISDPDYSYEQYF.

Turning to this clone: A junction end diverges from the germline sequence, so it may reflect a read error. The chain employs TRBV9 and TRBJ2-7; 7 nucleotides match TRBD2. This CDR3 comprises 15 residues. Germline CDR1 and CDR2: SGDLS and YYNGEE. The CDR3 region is CAGSVEPGTTYEQYF. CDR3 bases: TGTGCCGGCAGCGTAGAGCCAGGGACTACCTACGAGCAGTACTTC.

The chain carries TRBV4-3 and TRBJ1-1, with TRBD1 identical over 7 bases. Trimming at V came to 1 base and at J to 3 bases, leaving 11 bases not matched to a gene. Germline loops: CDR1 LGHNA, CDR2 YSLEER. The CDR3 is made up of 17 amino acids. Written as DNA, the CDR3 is TGCGCCAGCAGCCAAGGGGTCAGGGGGATGACCCACACTGAAGCTTTCTTT. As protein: CASSQGVRGMTHTEAFF.

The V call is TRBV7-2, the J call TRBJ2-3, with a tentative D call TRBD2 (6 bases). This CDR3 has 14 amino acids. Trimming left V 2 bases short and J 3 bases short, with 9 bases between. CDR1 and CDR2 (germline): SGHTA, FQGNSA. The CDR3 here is CASSLSAGTDTQYF. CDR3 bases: TGTGCCAGCAGCTTATCGGCGGGAACAGATACGCAGTATTTT.

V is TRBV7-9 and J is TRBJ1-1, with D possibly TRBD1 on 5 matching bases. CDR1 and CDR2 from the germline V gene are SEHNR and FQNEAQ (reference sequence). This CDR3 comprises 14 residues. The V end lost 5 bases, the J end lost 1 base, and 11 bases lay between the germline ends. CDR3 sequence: CASSPHRRNTEAFF. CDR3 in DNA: TGTGCCAGCAGCCCACACAGGAGGAACACTGAAGCTTTCTTT.

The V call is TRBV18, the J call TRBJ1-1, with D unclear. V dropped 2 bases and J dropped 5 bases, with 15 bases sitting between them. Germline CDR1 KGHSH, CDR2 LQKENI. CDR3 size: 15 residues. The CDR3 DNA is TGTGCCAGCTCACCAATGCCCACGTCGGGTACTGAAGCTTTCTTT. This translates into CASSPMPTSGTEAFF. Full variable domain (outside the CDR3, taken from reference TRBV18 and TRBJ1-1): NAGVMQNPRHLVRRRGQEARLRCSPMKGHSHVYWYRQLPEEGLKFMVYLQKENIIDESGMPKERFSAEFPKEGPSILRIQQVVRGDSAAYFCASSPMPTSGTEAFFGQGTRLTVV.

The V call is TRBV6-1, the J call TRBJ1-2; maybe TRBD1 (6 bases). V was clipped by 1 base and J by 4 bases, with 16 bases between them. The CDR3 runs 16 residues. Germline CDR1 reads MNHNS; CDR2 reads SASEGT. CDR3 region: CASSEGGTQTLYGYTF. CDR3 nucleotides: TGTGCCAGCAGTGAAGGAGGGACACAAACCCTCTATGGCTACACCTTC.

The CDR3 nucleotides read TGTGCCACCAAATATTTAGCGGGAAGCTCCTACGAGCAGTACTTC. The encoded protein is CATKYLAGSSYEQYF. V usage is TRBV2 and J usage is TRBJ2-7; TRBD2 aligns across 8 bases. V lost 10 bases and J lost 0; bases outside the gene matches: 11. The germline V gene encodes CDR1 SNHLY and CDR2 FYNNEI. There are 15 residues in the CDR3.

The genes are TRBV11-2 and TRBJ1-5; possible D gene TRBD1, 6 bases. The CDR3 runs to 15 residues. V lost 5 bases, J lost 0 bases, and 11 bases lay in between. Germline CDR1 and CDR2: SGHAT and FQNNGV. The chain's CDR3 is CASSPGQYSNQPQHF. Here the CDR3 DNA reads TGTGCCAGCAGCCCAGGACAGTATAGCAATCAGCCCCAGCATTTT. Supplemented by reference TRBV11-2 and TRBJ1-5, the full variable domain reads EAGVAQSPRYKIIEKRQSVAFWCNPISGHATLYWYQQILGQGPKLLIQFQNNGVVDDSQLPKDRFSAERLKGVDSTLKIQPAKLEDSAVYLCASSPGQYSNQPQHFGDGTRLSIL.